This passage covers 25 T cell receptor beta chains from one sample sequenced in a study of OX40 agonist ivuxolimab in advanced cancers. The table came from immunoSEQ multiplex PCR; TCRdb's copy has only in-frame clones and leaves some out. The sample has 82,000 or so clones, around 90% seen once. The source material was CD4+ or CD8+ T cells sorted from blood, sampled in a trial of the OX40 agonist ivuxolimab. The receptors stem from an adult with an advanced solid tumor such as melanoma, head and neck, liver or kidney cancer.

The chain employs TRBV2 and TRBJ2-2; 13 bases are a match to TRBD2. Looked up from germline, CDR1 is SNHLY and CDR2 is FYNNEI. J gave up 5 bases and V 6 bases, and 15 bases lay outside the gene matches. CDR3 length: 19 amino acids. CDR3 region: CASSERLAGGTGRTGELFF. In DNA, the CDR3 is TGTGCCAGCAGCGAGCGACTAGCGGGAGGTACCGGGAGGACCGGGGAGCTGTTTTTT.

The chain uses TRBV10-3 and TRBJ2-7, with TRBD2 matching over 11 bases. V gave up 10 bases and J gave up 0 bases; unmatched junction bases: 5. This CDR3 is 14 amino acids long. Germline CDR1 is ENHRY and CDR2 is SYGVKD. As DNA, the CDR3 is TGTGCCACCGCGGGACTAGCGGACTCCTACGAGCAGTACTTC. The encoded protein is CATAGLADSYEQYF.

V is TRBV28 and J is TRBJ1-5; D perhaps matches TRBD1 (5 bases). In germline, CDR1 is MDHEN, CDR2 SYDVKM. This CDR3 contains 14 residues. V was pared by 9 bases and J by 0 bases, with 12 bases between. The CDR3: CASLGAPSNQPQHF. For the CDR3, the DNA is TGTGCCAGTTTAGGGGCACCTAGCAATCAGCCCCAGCATTTT.

This chain's CDR3 is CATRRTGLDEQYF. CDR3 bases: TGTGCCACCAGGAGGACAGGGCTGGACGAGCAGTACTTC. This rearrangement joins TRBV15 to TRBJ2-7, with TRBD1 matching over 8 bases. After removal of 6 bases from V and 5 bases from J, the junction contained 6 bases not matched to a gene. The CDR3 has 13 amino acids. Germline V gene lookup returns CDR1 LNHNV and CDR2 YYDKDF (reference sequence).

The chain joins TRBV7-9 to TRBJ2-2, with 7 bases that match TRBD1. The CDR3 consists of 16 residues. Germline values: CDR1 SEHNR, CDR2 FQNEAQ (reference sequence). Trimming removed 5 bases from V and 0 bases from J; junction bases left unmatched: 6. The CDR3, as DNA: TGTGCCAGCAGCCACCCCGGGACAGCGAACACCGGGGAGCTGTTTTTT. It is translated as CASSHPGTANTGELFF.

The chain has TRBV6-5 and TRBJ1-5; D might be TRBD1 (6 bases). V was trimmed by 6 bases and J by 3 bases, leaving 15 bases between them. Looked up from germline, CDR1 is MNHEY and CDR2 is SVGAGI. The CDR3 is 15 amino acids. The CDR3 DNA reads as TGTGCCAGCAGGGCCCCGGGACACGCCAATCAGCCCCAGCATTTT. Its translation is CASRAPGHANQPQHF.

V gene TRBV30 combines with J gene TRBJ2-2; D gene uncertain. The CDR3 spans 13 residues. Germline CDR1 is GTSNPN and CDR2 is SVGIG (reference sequence). Trimming shortened V by 3 bases and J by 4 bases, and 9 bases separated the two germline ends. CDR3 in amino acids: CAWRGLVTGELFF. DNA for the CDR3: TGTGCCTGGAGGGGATTAGTCACCGGGGAGCTGTTTTTT.

The chain recombines TRBV12-2 with TRBJ2-7. TRBV12-2 is a recognized pseudogene. This CDR3 has 17 amino acids. The CDR3 here is CASRLGPARVRPLEQYF. In nucleotides, the CDR3 is TGTGCAAGTCGCTTAGGACCCGCTAGGGTGCGGCCCCTCGAGCAGTACTTC.

This sequence joins TRBV7-2 and TRBJ2-1, with D tentatively TRBD2 (5 bases). Germline V gene data show CDR1 as SGHTA and CDR2 as FQGNSA. The CDR3 runs 17 residues. Deletions cut 4 bases from V and 0 bases from J, with 16 bases between. CDR3 residues: CASSSLLSGNSYNEQFF. CDR3 DNA sequence: TGTGCCAGCAGCTCACTCCTGAGCGGTAACTCCTACAATGAGCAGTTCTTC.

This chain connects TRBV6-1 to TRBJ2-3; no firm D call. Germline lookup yields CDR1 MNHNS and CDR2 SASEGT. The CDR3 length is 18 residues. Trimming pared 2 bases from V and 3 bases from J, leaving 21 bases between. Here the CDR3 reads CASSEPGWSRTGTDTQYF. The CDR3 DNA reads as TGTGCCAGCAGTGAACCTGGCTGGTCCCGTACTGGAACAGATACGCAGTATTTT.

The V and J genes are TRBV30 and TRBJ2-7; 11 bases line up with TRBD1. The germline V gene has CDR1 GTSNPN and CDR2 SVGIG (reference sequence). The CDR3 length is 15 residues. The V gene end was trimmed by 4 bases and the J gene end by 3 bases; junction bases not matched to a gene: 8. The CDR3: CAWMPGGTGGYEQYF. CDR3 coding DNA: TGTGCCTGGATGCCCGGGGGGACAGGGGGCTACGAGCAGTACTTC.

The chain couples TRBV11-2 to TRBJ2-1; D gene ambiguous. The V and J ends lost 5 bases and 2 bases respectively, with 13 bases between them. Germline assignment: CDR1 SGHAT and CDR2 FQNNGV. The CDR3 is 15 residues long. In DNA, the CDR3 is TGTGCCAGCAGCCCATTATCTAAAACCTACAATGAGCAGTTCTTC. It translates to CASSPLSKTYNEQFF.

This clone was counted once. This sequence joins TRBV1 and TRBJ2-3; the table's D gene call, TRBD2, was not cross checked with the DNA. TRBV1 is deemed a pseudogene. CDR3 size: 15 residues. CDR3 region: CTSLAGETSTDTQYF. CDR3 in DNA: TGCACCAGCCTAGCGGGAGAGACTAGCACAGATACGCAGTATTTT.

The chain couples TRBV28 to TRBJ1-2; the D is unclear. Germline CDR1 reads MDHEN; CDR2 reads SYDVKM. V was cut by 8 bases and J by 2 bases, with 15 bases left in between. The CDR3 spans 14 residues. The CDR3 spells CASGTHSVNYGYTF. The CDR3, as DNA: TGTGCCAGCGGTACCCATTCGGTCAACTATGGCTACACCTTC.

This clone has just a few counts. The rearrangement uses TRBV7-2 and TRBJ1-2; D not certain. CDR3 length: 13 residues. Germline V gene sequence: CDR1 SGHTA, CDR2 FQGNSA. V dropped 2 bases and J dropped 4 bases, with 8 bases sitting between them. The CDR3 loop reads CASSLQRGYGYTF. The CDR3, as DNA: TGTGCCAGCAGCTTACAACGGGGCTATGGCTACACCTTC.

The chain recombines TRBV6-1 with TRBJ1-5, with 7 bases matching TRBD1. This CDR3 spans 13 amino acids. The trim removed 6 bases at V and 12 bases at J, leaving 11 bases unmatched. Germline loops: CDR1 MNHNS, CDR2 SASEGT. The CDR3 nucleotides are TGTGCCAGCAGGTCAGGGGGAGTTTCCCTCCAGCATTTT. Protein: CASRSGGVSLQHF.

The V call is TRBV18, the J call TRBJ2-1; 9 bases are shared with TRBD1. The V gene's germline CDR1 is KGHSH and CDR2 LQKENI. The CDR3 contains 14 residues. With 6 bases clipped from V and 7 bases from J, the junction kept 7 bases outside the gene matches. Here the CDR3 DNA reads TGTGCCAGCTCCCTTAACAGGGGGCTGAATGAGCAGTTCTTC. Translation: CASSLNRGLNEQFF.

The chain couples TRBV19 to TRBJ2-2; 10 nucleotides match TRBD1. The J segment lost 4 bases and the V segment lost 8 bases, leaving 4 bases of the junction unmatched. This CDR3 is built from 14 residues. Germline V gives CDR1 LNHDA, CDR2 SQIVND (reference sequence). The CDR3 reads CASSGQGITGELFF. CDR3 DNA sequence: TGTGCCAGTTCGGGACAGGGGATCACCGGGGAGCTGTTTTTT.

The chain joins TRBV18 to TRBJ1-2; the D gene is possibly TRBD1 (5 bases). The V end lost 2 bases, the J end lost 8 bases, and 12 bases lay between the germline ends. The germline V gene encodes CDR1 KGHSH and CDR2 LQKENI. The CDR3 is 13 residues long. The CDR3 sequence: CASSPGAIGGYTF. Here the CDR3 DNA reads TGTGCCAGCTCACCAGGGGCGATCGGGGGCTACACCTTC.

This chain joins TRBV18 and TRBJ2-7; D not certain. The CDR3 extends over 14 amino acids. V lost 0 bases and J 5 bases, leaving 11 bases between the germline ends. Germline assignment: CDR1 KGHSH and CDR2 LQKENI. CDR3 bases: TGTGCCAGCTCACCACCAGTTTCGAGTAACGAGCAGTACTTC. Its translation: CASSPPVSSNEQYF.

The chain joins TRBV19 to TRBJ1-2; 9 bases agree with TRBD1. The CDR3 has 15 residues. Germline loops: CDR1 LNHDA, CDR2 SQIVND (reference sequence). The J segment lost 8 bases and the V segment lost 5 bases, leaving 12 bases of the junction unmatched. In DNA, the CDR3 is TGTGCCAGTAGTCCTCGGGACAGGGACCGGGAGGGCTACACCTTC. Translated: CASSPRDRDREGYTF.

The count of this clone is one. V gene TRBV28 combines with J gene TRBJ2-3; D is undetermined. CDR1 and CDR2 (germline): MDHEN, SYDVKM. Trimming pared 6 bases from V and 3 bases from J, leaving 7 bases between. The CDR3 runs to 12 residues. CDR3 loop: CASRAGTDTQYF. CDR3 coding DNA: TGTGCCAGCAGGGCTGGGACAGATACGCAGTATTTT.

The chain is built from TRBV5-1 and TRBJ2-7, with 10 bases fitting TRBD1. The germline gives CDR1 SGHRS, CDR2 YFSETQ. The V and J ends lost 5 bases and 3 bases, in that order; junction bases with no gene match: 8. The CDR3 covers 15 residues. The CDR3 sequence is CASSFSGQGNYEQYF. CDR3 bases: TGCGCCAGCAGTTTCTCGGGACAGGGGAACTACGAGCAGTACTTC.

V and J are TRBV19 and TRBJ2-5; D remains ambiguous. V lost 2 bases to trimming and J lost 2 bases, with 9 bases between them. CDR3 size: 14 residues. Germline values: CDR1 LNHDA, CDR2 SQIVND (reference sequence). CDR3 sequence (DNA): TGTGCCAGTAGTATACAGGTGGGACAAGAGACCCAGTACTTC. This gives the protein CASSIQVGQETQYF.

The chain is built from TRBV27 and TRBJ1-1; weak D call: TRBD1 (5 bases). Germline V gives CDR1 MNHEY, CDR2 SMNVEV (reference sequence). The CDR3 is 14 amino acids. V was pared by 6 bases and J by 2 bases, with 13 bases between. In nucleotides, the CDR3 is TGTGCCAGCAGATTCACGGGGCTCAACACTGAAGCTTTCTTT. Protein sequence: CASRFTGLNTEAFF.